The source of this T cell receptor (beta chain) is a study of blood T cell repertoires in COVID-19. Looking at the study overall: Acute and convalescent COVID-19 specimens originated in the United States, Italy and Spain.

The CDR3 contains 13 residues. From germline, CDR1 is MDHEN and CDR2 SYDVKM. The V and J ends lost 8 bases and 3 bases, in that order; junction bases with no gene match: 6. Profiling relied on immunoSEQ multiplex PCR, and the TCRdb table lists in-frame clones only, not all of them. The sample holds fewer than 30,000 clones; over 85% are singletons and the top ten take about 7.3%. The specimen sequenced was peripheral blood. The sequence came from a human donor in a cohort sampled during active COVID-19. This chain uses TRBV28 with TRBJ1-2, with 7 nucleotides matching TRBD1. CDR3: CASDSGQHYGYTF. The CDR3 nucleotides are TGTGCCAGCGATTCGGGACAGCACTATGGCTACACCTTC.